This T cell receptor (beta chain) was recorded in a study of beta chain features in type 1 diabetes. Study results and limitations: The VDJ junctions of type 1 diabetes patients carried fewer insertions and more deletions. Still unanswered here is whether HLA type influences TCRB rearrangement. Equally in patients and controls, PCR might preferentially amplify shorter templates. The study found moderately but significantly shorter TCRB CDR3s in all four CD4+ subsets of Type 1 diabetes patients.

Turning to this clone: Its antigen is still unknown.

The study reverse transcribed the entire isolated RNA, so it sequenced expressed TCRB transcripts. Produced via immunoSEQ multiplex PCR; TCRdb's table is partial and in-frame only. The sample includes over 200,000 clones, approximately 10% of them seen just once. The sequence came from a man aged 30-40 years with type 1 diabetes. The sample comprised naive CD4+ T cells from blood.

CDR3 protein: CASSPEAGKPQETQYF. The CDR3, as DNA: TGTGCCAGCAGCCCAGAAGCGGGAAAACCCCAAGAGACCCAGTACTTC. The chain carries TRBV9 and TRBJ2-5; 7 bases fit TRBD2. Losses at the gene ends were 4 bases for V and 1 base for J; bases not matched to a gene: 10. The CDR3 loop spans 16 amino acids. The germline V gene has CDR1 SGDLS and CDR2 YYNGEE.